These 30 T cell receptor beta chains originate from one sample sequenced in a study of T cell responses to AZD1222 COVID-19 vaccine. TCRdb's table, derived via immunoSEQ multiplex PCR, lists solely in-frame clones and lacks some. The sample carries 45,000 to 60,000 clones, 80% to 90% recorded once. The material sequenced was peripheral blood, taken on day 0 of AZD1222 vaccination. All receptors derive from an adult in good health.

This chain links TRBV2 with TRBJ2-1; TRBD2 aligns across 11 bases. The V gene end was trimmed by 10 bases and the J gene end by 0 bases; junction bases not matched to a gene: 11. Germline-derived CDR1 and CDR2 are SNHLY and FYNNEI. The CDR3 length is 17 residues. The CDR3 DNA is TGTGCCATCTTTGGACTAGCGGGTGAGAGCTCCTACAATGAGCAGTTCTTC. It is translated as CAIFGLAGESSYNEQFF.

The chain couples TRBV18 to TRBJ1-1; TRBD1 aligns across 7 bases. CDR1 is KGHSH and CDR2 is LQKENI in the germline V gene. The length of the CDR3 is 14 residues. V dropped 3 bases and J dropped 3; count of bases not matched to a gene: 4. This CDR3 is CASSPTDRDTEAFF. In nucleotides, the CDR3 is TGTGCCAGCTCACCTACCGACAGGGACACTGAAGCTTTCTTT.

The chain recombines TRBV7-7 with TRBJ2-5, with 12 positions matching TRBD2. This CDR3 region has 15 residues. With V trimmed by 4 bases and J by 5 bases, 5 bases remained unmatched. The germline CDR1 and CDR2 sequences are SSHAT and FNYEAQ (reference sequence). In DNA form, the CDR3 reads TGTGCCAGCAGCTCAGGACTAGCGGGACCGGAGACCCAGTACTTC. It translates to CASSSGLAGPETQYF.

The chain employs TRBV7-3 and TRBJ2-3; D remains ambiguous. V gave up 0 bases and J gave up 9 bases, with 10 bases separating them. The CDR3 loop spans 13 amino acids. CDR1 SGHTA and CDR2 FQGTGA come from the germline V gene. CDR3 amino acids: CASSLTQDGTQYF. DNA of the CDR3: TGTGCCAGCAGCTTAACCCAGGACGGCACGCAGTATTTT.

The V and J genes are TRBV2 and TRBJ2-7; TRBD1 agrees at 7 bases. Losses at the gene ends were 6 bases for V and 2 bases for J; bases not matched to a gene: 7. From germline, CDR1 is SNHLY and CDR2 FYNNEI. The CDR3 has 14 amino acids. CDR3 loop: CASRRQGFTYEQYF. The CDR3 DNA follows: TGTGCCAGCAGGCGACAGGGATTCACCTACGAGCAGTACTTC.

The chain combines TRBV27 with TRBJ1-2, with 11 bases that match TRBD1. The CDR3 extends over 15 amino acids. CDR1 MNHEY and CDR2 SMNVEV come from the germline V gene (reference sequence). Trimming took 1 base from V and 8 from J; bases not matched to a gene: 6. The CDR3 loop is CASSLWGGTGGGYTF. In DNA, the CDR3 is TGTGCCAGCAGTTTATGGGGAGGGACAGGGGGAGGCTACACCTTC.

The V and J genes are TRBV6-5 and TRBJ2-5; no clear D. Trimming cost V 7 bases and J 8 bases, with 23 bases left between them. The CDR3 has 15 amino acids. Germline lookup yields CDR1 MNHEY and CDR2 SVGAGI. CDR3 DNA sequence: TGTGCCAGCAAACATACCCCCAGTAACGGGTATACCCAGTACTTC. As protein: CASKHTPSNGYTQYF.

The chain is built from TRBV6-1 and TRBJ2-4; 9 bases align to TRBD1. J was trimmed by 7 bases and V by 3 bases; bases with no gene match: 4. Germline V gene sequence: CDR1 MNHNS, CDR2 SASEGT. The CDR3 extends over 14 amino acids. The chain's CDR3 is CASSDQGTGNIQYF. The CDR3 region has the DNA TGTGCCAGCAGTGACCAAGGGACAGGGAACATTCAGTACTTC.

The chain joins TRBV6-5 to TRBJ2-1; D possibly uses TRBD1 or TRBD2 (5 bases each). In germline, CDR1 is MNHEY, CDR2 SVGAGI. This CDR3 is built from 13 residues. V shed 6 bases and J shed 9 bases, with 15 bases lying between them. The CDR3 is CASRGTAGGEQFF. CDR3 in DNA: TGTGCCAGCAGAGGGACCGCCGGAGGTGAGCAGTTCTTC.

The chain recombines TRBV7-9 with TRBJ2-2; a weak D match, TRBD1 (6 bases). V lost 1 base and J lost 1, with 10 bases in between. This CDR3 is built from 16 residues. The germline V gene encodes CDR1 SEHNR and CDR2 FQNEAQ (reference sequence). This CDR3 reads CASSLEGHQNTGELFF. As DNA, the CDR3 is TGTGCCAGCAGCTTAGAGGGACACCAGAACACCGGGGAGCTGTTTTTT.

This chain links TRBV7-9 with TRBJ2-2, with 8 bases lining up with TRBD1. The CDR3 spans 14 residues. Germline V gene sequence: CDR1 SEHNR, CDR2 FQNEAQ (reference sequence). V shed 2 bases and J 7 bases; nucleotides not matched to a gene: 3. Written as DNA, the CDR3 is TGTGCCAGCAGCTTACAGGGGGCGGACGGGGAGCTGTTTTTT. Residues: CASSLQGADGELFF.

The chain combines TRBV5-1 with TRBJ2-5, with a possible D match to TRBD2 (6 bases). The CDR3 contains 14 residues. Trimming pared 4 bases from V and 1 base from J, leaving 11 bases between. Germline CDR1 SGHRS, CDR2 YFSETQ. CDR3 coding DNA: TGCGCCAGCAGCAAGGGACTCCTCCAAGAGACCCAGTACTTC. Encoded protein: CASSKGLLQETQYF.

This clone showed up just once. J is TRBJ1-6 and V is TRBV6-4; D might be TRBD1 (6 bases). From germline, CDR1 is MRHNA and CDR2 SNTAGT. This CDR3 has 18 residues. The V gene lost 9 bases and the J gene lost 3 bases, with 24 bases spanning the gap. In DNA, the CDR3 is TGTGCCAGGGGTAGGAGGCAGGGGCCTCCAAACTATAATTCACCCCTCCACTTT. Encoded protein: CARGRRQGPPNYNSPLHF.

This CDR3 reads CASSLWLRDNTEAFF. The CDR3 nucleotides read TGTGCCAGCAGCTTGTGGCTCAGGGATAACACTGAAGCTTTCTTT. The V and J genes are TRBV5-5 and TRBJ1-1; weak D call: TRBD1 (5 bases). V lost 1 base and J lost 2, with 12 bases in between. The CDR3 is 15 residues long. Germline CDR1 SGHKS, CDR2 YYEKEE (reference sequence).

In DNA form, the CDR3 reads TGCAGCGTTGTTAGGGACAACTATGGCTACACCTTC. Translating gives CSVVRDNYGYTF. This chain links TRBV29-1 with TRBJ1-2; TRBD1 is a possible D gene (5 bases). Germline assignment: CDR1 SQVTM and CDR2 ANQGSEA. CDR3 length: 12 residues. Trimming removed 4 bases at V and 2 bases at J, with 8 bases between.

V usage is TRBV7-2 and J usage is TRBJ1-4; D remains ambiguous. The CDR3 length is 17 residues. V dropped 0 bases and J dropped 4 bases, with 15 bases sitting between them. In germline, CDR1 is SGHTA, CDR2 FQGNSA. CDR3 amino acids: CASSLALNFPLNEKLFF. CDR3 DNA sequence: TGTGCCAGCAGCTTAGCCCTGAACTTTCCCCTTAATGAAAAACTGTTTTTT. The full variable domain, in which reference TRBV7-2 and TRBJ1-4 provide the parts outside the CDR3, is GAGVSQSPSNKVTEKGKDVELRCDPISGHTALYWYRQSLGQGLEFLIYFQGNSAPDKSGLPSDRFSAERTGGSVSTLTIQRTQQEDSAVYLCASSLALNFPLNEKLFFGSGTQLSVL.

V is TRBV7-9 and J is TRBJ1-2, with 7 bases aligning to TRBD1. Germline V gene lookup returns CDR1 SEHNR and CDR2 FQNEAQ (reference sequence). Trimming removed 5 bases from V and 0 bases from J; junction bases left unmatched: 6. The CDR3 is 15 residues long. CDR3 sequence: CASSDRVLTNYGYTF. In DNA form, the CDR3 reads TGTGCCAGCAGCGACAGGGTCCTAACTAACTATGGCTACACCTTC.

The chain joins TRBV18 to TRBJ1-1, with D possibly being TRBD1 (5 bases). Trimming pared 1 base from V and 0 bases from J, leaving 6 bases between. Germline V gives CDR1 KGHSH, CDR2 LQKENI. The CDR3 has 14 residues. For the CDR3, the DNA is TGTGCCAGCTCACCACGGGGGGTGAACACTGAAGCTTTCTTT. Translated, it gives CASSPRGVNTEAFF.

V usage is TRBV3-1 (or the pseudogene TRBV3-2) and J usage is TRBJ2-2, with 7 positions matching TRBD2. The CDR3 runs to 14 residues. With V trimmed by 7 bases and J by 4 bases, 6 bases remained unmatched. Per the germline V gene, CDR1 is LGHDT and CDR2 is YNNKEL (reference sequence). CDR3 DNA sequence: TGTGCCAGCAAGTCGGGAGGCGGCACCGGGGAGCTGTTTTTT. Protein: CASKSGGGTGELFF.

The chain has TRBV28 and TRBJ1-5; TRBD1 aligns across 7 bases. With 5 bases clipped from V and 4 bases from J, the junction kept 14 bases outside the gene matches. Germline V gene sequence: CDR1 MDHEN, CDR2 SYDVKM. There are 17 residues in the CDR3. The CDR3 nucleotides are TGTGCCAGCAGTCCAACACAGGGGTTGAGATTGAATCAGCCCCAGCATTTT. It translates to CASSPTQGLRLNQPQHF.

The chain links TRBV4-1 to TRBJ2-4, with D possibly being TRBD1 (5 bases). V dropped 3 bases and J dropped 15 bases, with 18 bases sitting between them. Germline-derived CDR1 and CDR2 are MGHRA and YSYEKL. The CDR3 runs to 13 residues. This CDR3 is CASSQLPTVPRYF. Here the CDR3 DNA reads TGCGCCAGCAGCCAGCTTCCGACAGTTCCACGGTACTTC.

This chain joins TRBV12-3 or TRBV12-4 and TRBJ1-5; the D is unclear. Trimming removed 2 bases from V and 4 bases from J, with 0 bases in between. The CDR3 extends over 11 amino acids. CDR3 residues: CASSLNQPQHF. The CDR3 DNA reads TGTGCCAGCAGTTTAAATCAGCCCCAGCATTTT.

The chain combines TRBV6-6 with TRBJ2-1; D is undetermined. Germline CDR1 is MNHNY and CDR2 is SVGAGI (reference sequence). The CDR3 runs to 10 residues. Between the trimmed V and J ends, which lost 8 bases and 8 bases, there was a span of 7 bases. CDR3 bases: TGTGCCAGCGGCTCCGATGAGCAGTTCTTC. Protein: CASGSDEQFF.

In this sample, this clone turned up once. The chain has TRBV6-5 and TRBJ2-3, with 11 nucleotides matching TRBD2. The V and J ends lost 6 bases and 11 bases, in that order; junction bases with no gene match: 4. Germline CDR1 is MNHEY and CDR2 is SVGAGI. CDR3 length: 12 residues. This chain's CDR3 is CASSTTSGRQYF. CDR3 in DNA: TGTGCCAGCAGCACTACTAGCGGGAGGCAGTATTTT.

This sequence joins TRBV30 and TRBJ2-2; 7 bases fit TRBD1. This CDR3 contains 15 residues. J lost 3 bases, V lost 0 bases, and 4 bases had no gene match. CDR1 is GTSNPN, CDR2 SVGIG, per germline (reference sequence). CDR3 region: CAWSVQGTYTGELFF. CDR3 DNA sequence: TGTGCCTGGAGTGTACAGGGGACCTACACCGGGGAGCTGTTTTTT.

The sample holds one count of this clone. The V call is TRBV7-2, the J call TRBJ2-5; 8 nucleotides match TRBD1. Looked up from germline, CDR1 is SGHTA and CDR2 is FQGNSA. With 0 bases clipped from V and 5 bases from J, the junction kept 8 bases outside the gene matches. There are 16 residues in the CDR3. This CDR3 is CASSLALSRGQETQYF. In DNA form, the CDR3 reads TGTGCCAGCAGCTTAGCTTTGAGCAGGGGGCAGGAGACCCAGTACTTC.

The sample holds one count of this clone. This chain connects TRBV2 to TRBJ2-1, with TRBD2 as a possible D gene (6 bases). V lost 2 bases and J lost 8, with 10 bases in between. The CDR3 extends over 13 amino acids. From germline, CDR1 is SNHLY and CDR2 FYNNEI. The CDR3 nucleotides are TGTGCCAGCAGTGAACTCGGGGGTTATGAGCAGTTCTTC. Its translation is CASSELGGYEQFF.

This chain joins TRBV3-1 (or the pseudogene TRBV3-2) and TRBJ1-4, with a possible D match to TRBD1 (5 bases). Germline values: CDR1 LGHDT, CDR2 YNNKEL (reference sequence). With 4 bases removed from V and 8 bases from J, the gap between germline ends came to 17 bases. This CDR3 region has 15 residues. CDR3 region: CASSPTRGGVEKLFF. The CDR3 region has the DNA TGTGCCAGCAGCCCCACGAGGGGCGGAGTAGAAAAACTGTTTTTT.

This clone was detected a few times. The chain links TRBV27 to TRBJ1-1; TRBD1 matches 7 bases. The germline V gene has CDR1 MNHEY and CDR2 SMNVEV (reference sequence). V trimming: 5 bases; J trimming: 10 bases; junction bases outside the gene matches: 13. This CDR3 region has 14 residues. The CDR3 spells CASSPTGSNRGAFF. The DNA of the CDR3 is TGTGCCAGCAGTCCGACAGGGAGTAATAGGGGAGCTTTCTTT.

The DNA of the CDR3 is TGTGCCAGCAGCCGCGGAACAGGGCGGAACAATGAGCAGTTCTTC. The encoded protein is CASSRGTGRNNEQFF. The gene calls are TRBV5-4 and TRBJ2-1; D is possibly TRBD1 (6 bases). The CDR3 consists of 15 residues. V was pared by 4 bases and J by 5 bases, with 16 bases between. CDR1 is SGHNT, CDR2 YYREEE, per germline (reference sequence).